The text below deals with one T cell receptor (beta chain). The antigen this receptor binds is unknown. The sample holds no much larger clone one base away, and base qualities are not on file. The sample belongs to a study of T-cell reconstitution after alpha-beta-depleted transplantation in children (dated by TCRdb to the mid-2010s). Describing the broader study: The study quantitatively tracked T-cell immune reconstitution after TCRalphabeta/CD19-depleted allogeneic hematopoietic cell transplantation in children using TCR repertoire profiling.

At the junction V is shortened by 3 bases and J by 2 bases; bases outside the gene matches: 8. The cysteine opens and the phenylalanine closes a CDR3 of 18 amino acids. The kept DNA is CDR3 alone, 54 bases in frame from the first base. Looking up the germline V gene yields CDR1 SGHRS and CDR2 YFSETQ. To prepare the library, PCR was applied. The instrument given in TCRdb is Illumina HiSeq 2500. To normalize quantification of the TCRbeta repertoire, the TCR libraries were built with molecular barcoding that relied on unique molecular identifiers. In TCRdb, the public reads were trimmed at Q25 with fastp and aligned with MiXCR, with productive beta chains retained. One record per CDR3 amino acid sequence lists the most common genes and DNA. Recorded for this sample are roughly 350,000 distinct CDR3 sequences; approximately 10% of them occurred a single time. The ten biggest clones cover 2% to 2.5% of the sample.

The chain couples TRBV5-1 to TRBJ2-3; 14 of the junction bases match TRBD2. This clonotype was sampled from a human donor who donated a stem cell graft to a child with acute lymphoblastic leukemia. This specimen consisted of PBMCs from the stem cell graft donor, obtained from the stem cell graft. The CDR3 sequence is CASSSGLAGVSPTDTQYF. The DNA sequence reads TGCGCCAGCAGCTCGGGACTAGCGGGAGTTTCGCCCACAGATACGCAGTATTTT.